Listed below are T cell receptor beta chains from one sample, sequenced in a study of T cell changes during pregnancy in multiple sclerosis. Assay: immunoSEQ multiplex PCR; the TCRdb copy retains only in-frame clones and omits some. The sample comprises 35,000 or so clones, about 91% of which are singletons, and 0.4% to 0.5% rests with the top ten. Sequencing was performed on CD4+ T cells from peripheral blood mononuclear cells, taken after pregnancy. The receptors derive from a female donor with multiple sclerosis, enrolled in a pregnancy study. The CDR3 runs from the conserved cysteine through the conserved F or W. Each record gives: D gene, V gene, J gene, clone size, CDR3 DNA, CDR3 protein. The D gene is left open where the match is weak. The size entry is marked missing in some rows and otherwise reads once, few, many or a size class.

D: -
V: TRBV7-2
J: TRBJ1-1
size: -
DNA: TGTGCCAGCAGCTTCAGGGAGGGGACTGAAGCTTTCTTT
CDR3: CASSFREGTEAFF

D: TRBD1
V: TRBV5-8
J: TRBJ2-2
size: -
DNA: TGTGCCAGCAGCTTGGGGGACAGGGACACCGGGGAGCTGTTTTTT
CDR3: CASSLGDRDTGELFF

D: TRBD2
V: TRBV4-1
J: TRBJ2-3
size: -
DNA: TGCGCCAGCAGCGGCGGGGGGGCAACAGATACGCAGTATTTT
CDR3: CASSGGGATDTQYF

D: -
V: TRBV10-3
J: TRBJ1-4
size: -
DNA: TGTGCCATCAGTGAGAGGACAAGAAATGAAAAACTGTTTTTT
CDR3: CAISERTRNEKLFF

D: TRBD2
V: TRBV10-3
J: TRBJ2-5
size: -
DNA: TGTGCCACCGAGCGGGAGAGGGGTGAGACCCAGTACTTC
CDR3: CATERERGETQYF

D: -
V: TRBV29-1
J: TRBJ1-5
size: -
DNA: TGCAGCGTTGCGACAGGCAATAGCAATCAGCCCCAGCATTTT
CDR3: CSVATGNSNQPQHF

D: TRBD1
V: TRBV28
J: TRBJ1-1
size: -
DNA: TGTGCCAGCAGTTTACCACAGGGGAGAATTGTCCGGGCTTTCTTT
CDR3: CASSLPQGRIVRAFF

D: -
V: TRBV12-5
J: TRBJ1-3
size: -
DNA: TGTGCTGGAGGTGAGAGCTCGCCTAACACCATATATTTT
CDR3: CAGGESSPNTIYF

D: -
V: TRBV5-1
J: TRBJ2-3
size: -
DNA: TGCGCCAGCAGCTTGGTGCCACGGTTCTCCGATACGCAGTATTTT
CDR3: CASSLVPRFSDTQYF

D: TRBD1
V: TRBV5-1
J: TRBJ2-5
size: -
DNA: TGCGCCAGCAGCTTTCTGACAGGGCCGAAAGAGACCCAGTACTTC
CDR3: CASSFLTGPKETQYF

D: TRBD1
V: TRBV29-1
J: TRBJ1-2
size: -
DNA: TGCAGCGTGGCCGGGACAGGGAGGAACTATGGCTACACCTTC
CDR3: CSVAGTGRNYGYTF

D: -
V: TRBV30
J: TRBJ1-1
size: -
DNA: TGTGCCTGGAGTGGACAGAAGGGTCGTGGGAACACTGAAGCTTTCTTT
CDR3: CAWSGQKGRGNTEAFF

D: TRBD1
V: TRBV7-2
J: TRBJ2-7
size: few
DNA: TGTGCCAGCAGCTTAGCCGGACAGGCCTACGAGCAGTACTTC
CDR3: CASSLAGQAYEQYF

D: -
V: TRBV28
J: TRBJ1-2
size: -
DNA: TGTGCCAGCAGTCCGAACGTCCGGGACTTCCTGAACTATGGCTACACCTTC
CDR3: CASSPNVRDFLNYGYTF

D: -
V: TRBV7-2
J: TRBJ1-5
size: -
DNA: TGTGCCAGCAGCTTAGGACGATTAGGCGGACAGTGGAAGCCCCAGCATTTT
CDR3: CASSLGRLGGQWKPQHF

D: -
V: TRBV5-1
J: TRBJ2-3
size: -
DNA: TGCGCCAGCAGCTTTGACCGTCCGGGGGCAGATACGCAGTATTTT
CDR3: CASSFDRPGADTQYF

D: -
V: TRBV5-1
J: TRBJ1-4
size: -
DNA: TGCGCCAGCAGCTTGGGCGGAGTTGCAACTAATGAAAAACTGTTTTTT
CDR3: CASSLGGVATNEKLFF

D: TRBD1
V: TRBV13
J: TRBJ1-2
size: -
DNA: TGTGCCAGCAGCTTAGGTGCCGGGACAGGGGGCGACTATGGCTACACCTTC
CDR3: CASSLGAGTGGDYGYTF

D: TRBD1
V: TRBV6-8
J: TRBJ1-5
size: once
DNA: TGTGCCAGCTCTCACGGGGACAGGGGTAATCAGCCCCAGCATTTT
CDR3: CASSHGDRGNQPQHF

D: -
V: TRBV5-1
J: TRBJ2-3
size: once
DNA: TGCGCCAGCAGCTTGGTAACTAGATACACAGATACGCAGTATTTT
CDR3: CASSLVTRYTDTQYF

D: -
V: TRBV18
J: TRBJ2-7
size: -
DNA: TGTGCCAGCTCACCACCGGCACAGGGTCGTAAGCAGTACTTC
CDR3: CASSPPAQGRKQYF

D: TRBD1
V: TRBV7-2
J: TRBJ1-1
size: -
DNA: TGTGCCAGCAGAAGACAGGGGGGGACTGAAGCTTTCTTT
CDR3: CASRRQGGTEAFF

D: -
V: TRBV28
J: TRBJ1-2
size: -
DNA: TGTGCCAGCAGTCCCCCGGGGGGCGGATATGGCTACACCTTC
CDR3: CASSPPGGGYGYTF

D: -
V: TRBV5-8
J: TRBJ1-5
size: -
DNA: TGTGCCAGCAGCTTGGCGGTCAGGGAGGGGGATCAGCCCCAGCATTTT
CDR3: CASSLAVREGDQPQHF

D: TRBD1
V: TRBV5-5
J: TRBJ1-2
size: -
DNA: TGTGCCAGCAGCTCGGGACAGGGAATCTCTAACTATGGCTACACCTTC
CDR3: CASSSGQGISNYGYTF